What follows are 5 T cell receptor beta chains derived from one specimen sequenced in a study of shared clonotypes between healthy human individuals. Clones were read by immunoSEQ multiplex PCR, and TCRdb kept only the in-frame ones, dropping some. The top ten clones hold over 1% of a sample with some 1,400,000 clones, over 95% of them seen once. Sequencing was done on a sample of naive CD4+ T cells sorted from blood. Subset noted: CD45RA+ positively selected. The receptors stem from a man under 40 in good health.

The chain joins TRBV6-6 to TRBJ2-1; D is uncertain. V lost 3 bases and J lost 10, with 16 bases in between. The germline V gene has CDR1 MNHNY and CDR2 SVGAGI (reference sequence). There are 14 residues in the CDR3. CDR3: CASSYRISVGEQFF. The CDR3 DNA reads as TGTGCCAGCAGTTATCGTATTAGTGTGGGGGAGCAGTTCTTC.

Concerning this clone: Additional DNA sequences in this sample encode the identical CDR3. V gene TRBV19 combines with J gene TRBJ2-1; 8 bases are shared with TRBD1. The germline gives CDR1 LNHDA, CDR2 SQIVND (reference sequence). The CDR3 length is 12 residues. V lost 4 bases and J lost 7; bases outside the gene matches: 0. The chain's CDR3 is CASSRTGNEQFF. CDR3 sequence (DNA): TGTGCCAGTAGTAGGACAGGGAATGAGCAGTTCTTC.

The chain recombines TRBV2 with TRBJ2-2; D may be TRBD2 (5 bases). V was trimmed by 8 bases and J by 4 bases, leaving 17 bases between them. Germline lookup yields CDR1 SNHLY and CDR2 FYNNEI. This CDR3 has 15 amino acids. The CDR3 bases are TGTGCCAGCTTGAGGGCCCAATCAGCCACCGGGGAGCTGTTTTTT. Translated: CASLRAQSATGELFF.

The rearrangement links TRBV19 to TRBJ2-1; D call uncertain. Germline CDR1 reads LNHDA; CDR2 reads SQIVND (reference sequence). V was shortened by 4 bases and J by 2 bases, with 3 bases between the two germline ends. CDR3 size: 12 residues. The CDR3 bases are TGTGCCAGTAGTAAGACCTACAATGAGCAGTTCTTC. Its protein product is CASSKTYNEQFF.

The chain is built from TRBV7-9 and TRBJ2-1; D is undetermined. Per germline, CDR1 SEHNR and CDR2 FQNEAQ (reference sequence). The CDR3 has 13 amino acids. The V gene lost 4 bases and the J gene lost 1 base, with 5 bases spanning the gap. CDR3 sequence reads: CASSWDSYNEQFF. The CDR3 nucleotides read TGTGCCAGCAGCTGGGATTCCTACAATGAGCAGTTCTTC.